These 18 T cell receptor beta chains share one sample of origin, sequenced in a study of beta chain features in type 1 diabetes. The entirety of the isolated RNA underwent reverse transcription, so expressed TCRB transcripts were sequenced. TCRdb's copy holds only in-frame clones and misses some; the assay was immunoSEQ multiplex PCR. The sample comprises some 290,000 clones, about 23% of which are singletons, and around 0.011% rests with the top ten. These receptors have no known antigen. Regarding the study as a whole: In all four CD4+ subsets, TCRB CDR3 length was significantly, moderately reduced in type 1 diabetes.

Sequencing used naive CD4+ T cells from blood. The receptors here all came from a woman aged 25 to 45 with type 1 diabetes.

The chain couples TRBV1 to TRBJ2-7; no check of the table's D call, TRBD2, against the DNA was made. TRBV1 is an annotated pseudogene. The CDR3 has 17 amino acids. CDR3 residues: CTSSPRLAAPPWYEQYF. The CDR3 nucleotides read TGCACCAGCAGCCCCCGACTAGCCGCCCCTCCCTGGTACGAGCAGTACTTC.

The V and J genes are TRBV7-8 and TRBJ1-4; 7 nucleotides align to TRBD1. Per germline, CDR1 SGHVS and CDR2 FQNEAQ. The CDR3 spans 15 residues. V was clipped by 1 base and J by 7 bases; unmatched bases: 6. The CDR3 protein is CASSLGGAGGEKLFF. In DNA form, the CDR3 reads TGTGCCAGCAGCTTAGGGGGTGCAGGGGGTGAAAAACTGTTTTTT.

The chain employs TRBV9 and TRBJ2-7, with a weak D call TRBD1 (6 bases). Per germline, CDR1 SGDLS and CDR2 YYNGEE. The CDR3 totals 14 residues. Trimming cost V 0 bases and J 2 bases, with 9 bases left between them. CDR3 residues: CASSVGDITYEQYF. In DNA, the CDR3 is TGTGCCAGCAGCGTAGGGGACATAACCTACGAGCAGTACTTC.

This clone was detected only a few times. V and J are TRBV10-3 and TRBJ1-1; D remains unclear. The V gene's germline CDR1 is ENHRY and CDR2 SYGVKD. The CDR3 runs 15 residues. Trimming took 0 bases from V and 1 from J, leaving 9 bases between them. This CDR3 is CAISESLRGNTEAFF. The CDR3, as DNA: TGTGCCATCAGTGAGTCGCTCCGGGGGAACACTGAAGCTTTCTTT.

J is TRBJ2-1 and V is TRBV29-1; TRBD1 aligns across 10 bases. After removal of 5 bases from V and 10 bases from J, the junction contained 17 bases not matched to a gene. Germline assignment: CDR1 SQVTM and CDR2 ANQGSEA. This CDR3 has 16 amino acids. The CDR3 sequence is CSVWGGDRGSLGEQFF. The CDR3, as DNA: TGCAGCGTTTGGGGCGGGGACAGGGGAAGCCTCGGAGAGCAGTTCTTC.

The V call is TRBV9, the J call TRBJ2-1, with 7 bases identical to TRBD2. Germline CDR1 reads SGDLS; CDR2 reads YYNGEE. Losses at the gene ends were 0 bases for V and 5 bases for J; bases not matched to a gene: 8. This CDR3 spans 16 amino acids. CDR3 loop: CASSVGGGGSHNEQFF. Here the CDR3 DNA reads TGTGCCAGCAGCGTAGGGGGCGGCGGGAGTCACAATGAGCAGTTCTTC.

V and J are TRBV5-1 and TRBJ2-5; the match to TRBD1 covers 9 bases. Trimming cost V 0 bases and J 7 bases; bases outside gene matches: 7. CDR3 length: 15 residues. Germline CDR1 and CDR2: SGHRS and YFSETQ. Written as DNA, the CDR3 is TGCGCCAGCAGCTTGGAGGGACAGGGAATCGGGACCCAGTACTTC. It yields the protein CASSLEGQGIGTQYF.

The chain couples TRBV7-3 to TRBJ2-1; 7 nucleotides match TRBD2. V trimming: 4 bases; J trimming: 7 bases; junction bases outside the gene matches: 7. The CDR3 runs 14 residues. CDR1 and CDR2 from the germline V gene are SGHTA and FQGTGA. The CDR3 DNA reads TGTGCCAGCAGCTCCTTCTGGGGGGGTAATGAGCAGTTCTTC. This translates into CASSSFWGGNEQFF.

This clone was counted between two and nine times. The chain combines TRBV30 with TRBJ2-2; D gene unclear. Germline V lookup: CDR1 GTSNPN, CDR2 SVGIG (reference sequence). CDR3 length equals 15 residues. V dropped 0 bases and J dropped 0 bases, with 8 bases sitting between them. The CDR3 sequence is CAWSVKSTNTGELFF. The DNA for the CDR3 is TGTGCCTGGAGTGTAAAATCCACGAACACCGGGGAGCTGTTTTTT.

This clone has just a few counts. The J gene is TRBJ2-6, the V gene TRBV2; weak D call: TRBD2 (5 bases). Deletions cut 6 bases from V and 1 base from J, with 19 bases between. This CDR3 has 18 residues. The V gene's germline CDR1 is SNHLY and CDR2 FYNNEI. DNA for the CDR3: TGTGCCAGCAGCCTCGTCGGAGGACGGACGTCTGGGGCCAACGTCCTGACTTTC. Amino acid sequence: CASSLVGGRTSGANVLTF.

V gene TRBV23-1 combines with J gene TRBJ2-7, with D possibly TRBD2 on 6 matching bases. TRBV23-1 is known as an ORF, though its function is uncertain. CDR3 length equals 12 residues. Deletions cut 7 bases from V and 4 bases from J, with 11 bases between. The CDR3 here is CASIPRGYEQYF. For the CDR3, the DNA is TGCGCCAGCATCCCCCGGGGGTACGAGCAGTACTTC.

This clone has just a few counts. The junction differs from germline at one of its ends, possibly a read error. The J gene is TRBJ2-1, the V gene TRBV7-7; 9 nucleotides match TRBD1. This CDR3 contains 16 residues. The germline V gene has CDR1 SSHAT and CDR2 FNYEAQ (reference sequence). CDR3 sequence: CASSPGQGTHYNEQFF. The CDR3 region has the DNA TGTGCTAGCAGCCCCGGACAGGGGACCCACTACAATGAGCAGTTCTTC. Based on the CDR3 plus reference TRBV7-7 and TRBJ2-1, the full variable domain is GAGVSQSPRYKVTKRGQDVTLRCDPISSHATLYWYQQALGQGPEFLTYFNYEAQPDKSGLPSDRFSAERPEGSISTLTIQRTEQRDSAMYRCASSPGQGTHYNEQFFGPGTRLTVL.

This clone was seen a few times. The chain's CDR3 is CAWSSGTGTRNTIYF. In DNA, the CDR3 is TGTGCCTGGAGTTCCGGGACAGGCACAAGAAACACCATATATTTT. V usage is TRBV30 and J usage is TRBJ1-3; 8 nucleotides line up with TRBD1. The germline gives CDR1 GTSNPN, CDR2 SVGIG (reference sequence). The V segment lost 2 bases and the J segment 5 bases; nucleotides outside the gene matches: 8. The CDR3 consists of 15 residues.

This chain links TRBV19 with TRBJ1-2, with TRBD1 matching 8 bases. The V gene's germline CDR1 is LNHDA and CDR2 SQIVND (reference sequence). This CDR3 spans 14 amino acids. Unmatched junction bases numbered 8, after V lost 5 bases and J lost 6 bases. CDR3 in DNA: TGTGCCAGTAGTCTTGGACAGGGTAGGCATGGCTACACCTTC. Its translation is CASSLGQGRHGYTF.

The CDR3 sequence is CASSYASGSVDEQYF. The CDR3, as DNA: TGTGCCAGCAGTTACGCTAGCGGGAGTGTCGACGAGCAGTACTTC. J is TRBJ2-7 and V is TRBV6-5; 10 bases line up with TRBD2. The CDR3 covers 15 residues. Germline CDR1 reads MNHEY; CDR2 reads SVGAGI. The junction had 6 bases not matched to a gene; V was cut back by 2 bases and J by 5 bases.

This chain joins TRBV29-1 and TRBJ1-2; D is possibly TRBD1 (6 bases). The CDR3 extends over 11 amino acids. CDR1 is SQVTM, CDR2 ANQGSEA, per germline. Trimming left V 5 bases short and J 10 bases short, with 14 bases between. The CDR3 protein is CSVTQQGDYTF. The DNA for the CDR3 is TGCAGCGTTACACAACAGGGCGACTACACCTTC.

This clone occurred a few times. The chain is built from TRBV28 and TRBJ1-2; unclear D gene. Trimming pared 10 bases from V and 5 bases from J, leaving 11 bases between. Germline CDR1 is MDHEN and CDR2 is SYDVKM. The CDR3 contains 11 residues. CDR3 nucleotide sequence: TGTGCCACCTGGCGGGGTTATGGCTACACCTTC. It encodes CATWRGYGYTF.

The genes are TRBV27 and TRBJ2-3; a possible D gene is TRBD1 (6 bases). Trimming took 6 bases from V and 2 from J, leaving 18 bases between them. Germline V gives CDR1 MNHEY, CDR2 SMNVEV (reference sequence). The CDR3 spans 16 residues. The CDR3 loop reads CASSRPGQPYTDTQYF. As DNA, the CDR3 is TGTGCCAGCAGCCGACCTGGACAGCCATACACAGATACGCAGTATTTT.